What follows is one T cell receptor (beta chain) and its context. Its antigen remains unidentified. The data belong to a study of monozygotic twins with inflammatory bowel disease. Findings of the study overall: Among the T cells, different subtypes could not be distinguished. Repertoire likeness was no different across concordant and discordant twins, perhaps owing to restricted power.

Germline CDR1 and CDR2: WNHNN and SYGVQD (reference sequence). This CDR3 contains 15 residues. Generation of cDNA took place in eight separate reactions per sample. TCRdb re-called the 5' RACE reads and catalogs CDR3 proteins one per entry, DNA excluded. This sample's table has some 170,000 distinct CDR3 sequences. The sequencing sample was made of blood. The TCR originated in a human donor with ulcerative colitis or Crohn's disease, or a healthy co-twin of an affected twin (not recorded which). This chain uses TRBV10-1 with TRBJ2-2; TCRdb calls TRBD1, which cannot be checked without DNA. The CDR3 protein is CASSEPGQGSGELFF.